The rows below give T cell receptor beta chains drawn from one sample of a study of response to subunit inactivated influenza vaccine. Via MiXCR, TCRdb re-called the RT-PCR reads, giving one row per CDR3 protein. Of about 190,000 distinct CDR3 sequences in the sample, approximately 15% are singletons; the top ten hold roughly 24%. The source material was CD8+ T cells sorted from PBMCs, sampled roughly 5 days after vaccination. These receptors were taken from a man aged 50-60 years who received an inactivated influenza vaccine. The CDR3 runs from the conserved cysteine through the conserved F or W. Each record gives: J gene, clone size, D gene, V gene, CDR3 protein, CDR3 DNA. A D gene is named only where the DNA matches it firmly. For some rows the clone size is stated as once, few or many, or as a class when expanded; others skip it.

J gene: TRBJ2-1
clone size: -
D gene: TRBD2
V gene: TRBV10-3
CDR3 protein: CAISEDSGGVGEQFF
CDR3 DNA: TGTGCCATCAGTGAGGATAGCGGGGGAGTTGGTGAGCAGTTCTTC

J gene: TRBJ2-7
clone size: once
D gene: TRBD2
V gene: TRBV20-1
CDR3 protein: CSADDRDYFYEQYF
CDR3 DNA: TGCAGTGCCGACGACCGGGACTACTTCTACGAGCAGTACTTC

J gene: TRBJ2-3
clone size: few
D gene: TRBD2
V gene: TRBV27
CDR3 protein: CASSPAAIIAGLSDTQYF
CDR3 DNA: TGTGCCAGCAGTCCGGCGGCGATAATAGCGGGACTGTCCGATACGCAGTATTTT

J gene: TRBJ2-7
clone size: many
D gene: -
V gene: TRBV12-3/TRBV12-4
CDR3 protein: CASSLVGRSEQYF
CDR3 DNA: TGTGCCAGCAGTTTAGTGGGACGGAGCGAGCAGTACTTC

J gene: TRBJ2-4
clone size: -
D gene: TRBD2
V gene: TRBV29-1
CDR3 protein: CSVGVGRELRGNIQYF
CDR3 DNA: TGCAGCGTTGGAGTGGGGCGGGAGTTAAGGGGAAACATTCAGTACTTC

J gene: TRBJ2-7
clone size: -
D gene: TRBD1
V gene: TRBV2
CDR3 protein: CACSAGPFGQGISYEQYF
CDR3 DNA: TGTGCCTGCAGTGCAGGCCCCTTCGGACAGGGAATCTCCTACGAGCAGTACTTC

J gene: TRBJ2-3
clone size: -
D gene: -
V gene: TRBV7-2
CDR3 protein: CASSFPGLDHPTDTQYF
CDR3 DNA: TGTGCCAGCAGCTTTCCAGGACTCGACCATCCGACAGATACGCAGTATTTT

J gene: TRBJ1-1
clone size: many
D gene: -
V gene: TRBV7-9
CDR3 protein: CASSLGEYAEAFF
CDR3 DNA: TGTGCCAGCAGCTTAGGGGAGTATGCTGAAGCTTTCTTT

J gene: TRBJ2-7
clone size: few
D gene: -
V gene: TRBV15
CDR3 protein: CATSRGRTYEQYF
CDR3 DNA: TGTGCCACCAGCAGAGGACGGACCTACGAGCAGTACTTC

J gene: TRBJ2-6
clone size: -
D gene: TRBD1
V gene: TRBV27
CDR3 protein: CASSPITGAGANVLTF
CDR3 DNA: TGTGCCAGCAGCCCGATTACAGGGGCTGGGGCCAACGTCCTGACTTTC

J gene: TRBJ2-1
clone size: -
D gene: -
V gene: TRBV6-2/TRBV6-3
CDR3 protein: CASSYKVYNEQFF
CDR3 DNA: TGTGCCAGCAGTTACAAGGTATACAATGAGCAGTTCTTC

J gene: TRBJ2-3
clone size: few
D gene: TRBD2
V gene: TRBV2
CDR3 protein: CASTYGEGDTQYF
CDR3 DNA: TGTGCCAGCACCTACGGGGAGGGGGATACGCAGTATTTT

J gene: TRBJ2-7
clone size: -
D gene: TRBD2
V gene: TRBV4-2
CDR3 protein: CASSPGGGGAYEQYF
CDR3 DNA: TGTGCCAGCAGCCCAGGCGGGGGGGGCGCCTACGAGCAGTACTTC

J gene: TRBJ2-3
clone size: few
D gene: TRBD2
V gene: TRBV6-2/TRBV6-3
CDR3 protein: CASSLAGGRWSTDTQYF
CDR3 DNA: TGTGCCAGCAGCCTAGCGGGGGGGCGGTGGAGCACAGATACGCAGTATTTT

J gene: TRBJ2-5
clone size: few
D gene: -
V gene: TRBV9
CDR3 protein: CASSPSGGASETQYF
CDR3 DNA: TGTGCCAGCAGCCCCAGCGGCGGGGCATCGGAGACCCAGTACTTC

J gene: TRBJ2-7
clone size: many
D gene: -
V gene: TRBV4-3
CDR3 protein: CASSQDYPGVSSYEQYF
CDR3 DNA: TGCGCCAGCAGCCAAGATTACCCGGGGGTGAGCTCCTACGAGCAGTACTTC

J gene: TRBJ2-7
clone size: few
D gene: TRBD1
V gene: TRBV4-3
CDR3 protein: CASSQEGIGQGAASAYEQYF
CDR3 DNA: TGCGCCAGCAGCCAAGAAGGGATCGGACAGGGGGCCGCTAGCGCCTACGAGCAGTACTTC

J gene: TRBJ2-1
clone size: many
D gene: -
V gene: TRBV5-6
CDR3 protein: CASSFPGTGIEQFF
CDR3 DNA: TGTGCCAGCAGCTTTCCCGGGACCGGGATTGAGCAGTTCTTC

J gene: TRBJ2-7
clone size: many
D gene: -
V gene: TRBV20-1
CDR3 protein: CSARVNHRERGYEQYF
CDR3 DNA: TGCAGTGCTAGAGTTAACCACAGGGAGCGTGGGTACGAGCAGTACTTC

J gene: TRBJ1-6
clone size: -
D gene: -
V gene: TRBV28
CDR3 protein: CASKQGRVSPLHF
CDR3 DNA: TGTGCCAGCAAACAGGGACGGGTTTCACCCCTCCACTTT

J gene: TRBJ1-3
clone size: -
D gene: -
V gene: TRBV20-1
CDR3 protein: CSARALQEQGNTIYF
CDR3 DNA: TGCAGTGCTAGAGCCCTACAGGAACAAGGAAACACCATATATTTT

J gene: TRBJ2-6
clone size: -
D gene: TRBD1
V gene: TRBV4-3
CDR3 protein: CASSPSRGNGANVLTF
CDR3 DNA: TGCGCCAGCAGCCCTTCCAGGGGGAATGGGGCCAACGTCCTGACTTTC

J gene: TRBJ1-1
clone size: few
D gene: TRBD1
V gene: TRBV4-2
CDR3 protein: CASSQDPGQGAAEAFF
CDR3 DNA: TGTGCCAGCAGCCAAGATCCCGGACAGGGGGCTGCTGAAGCTTTCTTT

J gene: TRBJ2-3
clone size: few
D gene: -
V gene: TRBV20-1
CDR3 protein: CSAEGMIGDTQYF
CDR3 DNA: TGCAGTGCTGAGGGGATGATTGGAGATACGCAGTATTTT

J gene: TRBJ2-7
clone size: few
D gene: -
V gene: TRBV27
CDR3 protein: CASSLLATRGFYEQYF
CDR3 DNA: TGTGCCAGCAGTTTGTTGGCAACTAGGGGGTTCTACGAGCAGTACTTC

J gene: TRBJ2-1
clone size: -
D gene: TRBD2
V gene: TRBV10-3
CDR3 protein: CAISPRTSVYNEQFF
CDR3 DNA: TGTGCCATCAGCCCCCGGACTAGCGTCTACAATGAGCAGTTCTTC

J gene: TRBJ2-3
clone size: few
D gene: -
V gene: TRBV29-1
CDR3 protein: CSVGAWTDTQYF
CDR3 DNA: TGCAGCGTTGGGGCCTGGACAGATACGCAGTATTTT

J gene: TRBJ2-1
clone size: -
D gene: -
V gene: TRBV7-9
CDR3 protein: CASSLRIGPLGNEQFF
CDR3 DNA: TGTGCCAGCAGCTTAAGGATAGGACCGCTAGGCAATGAGCAGTTCTTC

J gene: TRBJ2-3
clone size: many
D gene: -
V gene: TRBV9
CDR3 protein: CASSPGSTDTQYF
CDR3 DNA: TGTGCCAGCAGCCCCGGAAGCACAGATACGCAGTATTTT

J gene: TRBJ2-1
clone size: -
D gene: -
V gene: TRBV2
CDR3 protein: CASTPPRDEQFF
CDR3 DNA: TGTGCCAGCACCCCACCCCGGGATGAGCAGTTCTTC

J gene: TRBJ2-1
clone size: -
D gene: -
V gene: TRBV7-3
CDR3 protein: CASSLSVGDPYNEQFF
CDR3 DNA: TGTGCCAGCAGCTTATCTGTGGGAGATCCCTACAATGAGCAGTTCTTC

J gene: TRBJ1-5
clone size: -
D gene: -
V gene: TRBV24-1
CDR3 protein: CATSASGGRQPQHF
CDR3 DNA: TGTGCCACCAGTGCATCCGGGGGCAGACAGCCCCAGCATTTT

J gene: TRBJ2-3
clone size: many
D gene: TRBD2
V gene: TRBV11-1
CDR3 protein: CASRPGRIERGMDTQYF
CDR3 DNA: TGTGCCAGCAGACCAGGTCGAATAGAGCGGGGAATGGATACGCAGTATTTT

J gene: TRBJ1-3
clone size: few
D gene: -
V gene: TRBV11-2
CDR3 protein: CASSSGWNTIYF
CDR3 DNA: TGTGCCAGCAGTTCAGGGTGGAACACCATATATTTT

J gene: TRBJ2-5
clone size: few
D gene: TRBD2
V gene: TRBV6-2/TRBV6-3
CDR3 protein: CASREGWREQETQYF
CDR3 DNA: TGTGCCAGCAGGGAAGGGTGGCGGGAGCAAGAGACCCAGTACTTC

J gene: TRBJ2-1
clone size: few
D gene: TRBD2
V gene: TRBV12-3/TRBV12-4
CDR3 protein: CASSLVGLAGDEQFF
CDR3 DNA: TGTGCCAGCAGTTTAGTGGGGCTAGCGGGGGATGAGCAGTTCTTC

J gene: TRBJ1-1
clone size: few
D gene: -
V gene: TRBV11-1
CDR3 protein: CASSLARPYTALVPEAFF
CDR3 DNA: TGTGCCAGCAGCTTAGCCCGACCTTATACCGCTCTGGTTCCTGAAGCTTTCTTT

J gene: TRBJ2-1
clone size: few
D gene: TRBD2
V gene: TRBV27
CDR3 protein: CASSLGLAGVSYNEQFF
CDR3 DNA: TGTGCCAGCAGTTTAGGGCTAGCGGGAGTGTCCTACAATGAGCAGTTCTTC

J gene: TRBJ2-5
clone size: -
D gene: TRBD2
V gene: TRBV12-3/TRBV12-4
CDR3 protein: CASSLQKRLAGVF
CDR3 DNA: TGTGCCAGCAGTTTACAAAAGAGACTAGCGGGAGTCTTC

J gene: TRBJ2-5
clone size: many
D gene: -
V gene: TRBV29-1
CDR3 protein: CSVLGETQYF
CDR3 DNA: TGCAGCGTTTTAGGGGAGACCCAGTACTTC

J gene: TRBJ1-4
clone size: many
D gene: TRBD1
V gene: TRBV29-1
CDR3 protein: CSLRRQGSEKLFF
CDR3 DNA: TGCAGTCTGCGGCGACAGGGGAGTGAAAAACTGTTTTTT

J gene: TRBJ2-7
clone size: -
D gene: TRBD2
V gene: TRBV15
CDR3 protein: CATSRGVGGDEQYF
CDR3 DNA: TGTGCCACCAGCAGAGGAGTGGGGGGGGACGAGCAGTACTTC